The T cell receptor (beta chain) under discussion was sequenced for a study of cytomegalovirus exposure and HLA in healthy donors. Overall study results and limits: Most sequenced TCRs were rare (though some public TCRs occurred in many donors). The presence/absence work took it that sequencing depth was about the same across donors.

Amplification used 60 Vbeta primers and 13 Jbeta primers. Using immunoSEQ multiplex PCR, the repertoire was profiled, and TCRdb retains in-frame clones only, with some absent. The profile shows some 200,000 clones, around 74% of them singletons. A note on this clone: Its antigen is not identified.

Sequencing was done on a sample of PBMCs. This sequence originates from a girl aged 10 to 17 in good health and CMV-seropositive.

The CDR3 sequence: CASSPGLEFRYEQYF. In DNA, the CDR3 is TGTGCCAGCAGCCCGGGACTAGAGTTTCGTTACGAGCAGTACTTC. V is TRBV9 and J is TRBJ2-7, with 8 bases aligning to TRBD2. Germline lookup yields CDR1 SGDLS and CDR2 YYNGEE. This CDR3 has 15 amino acids. V shed 4 bases, J shed 4 bases, and the junction held 10 bases outside the gene matches.